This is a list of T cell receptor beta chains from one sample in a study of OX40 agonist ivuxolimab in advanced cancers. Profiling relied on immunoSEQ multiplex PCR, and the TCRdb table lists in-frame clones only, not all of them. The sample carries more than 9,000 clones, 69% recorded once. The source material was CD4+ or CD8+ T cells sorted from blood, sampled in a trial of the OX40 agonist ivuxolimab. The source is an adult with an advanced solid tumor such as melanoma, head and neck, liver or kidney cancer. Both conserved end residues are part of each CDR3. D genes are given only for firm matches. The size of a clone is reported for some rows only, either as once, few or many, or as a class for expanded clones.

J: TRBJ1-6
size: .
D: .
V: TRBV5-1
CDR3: CASSPIPGASSPLHF
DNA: TGCGCCAGCAGCCCGATTCCGGGGGCGTCGTCACCCCTCCACTTT

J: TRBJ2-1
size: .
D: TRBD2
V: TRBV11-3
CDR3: CASSPTLGGSYNEQFF
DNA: TGTGCCAGCAGTCCCACCCTGGGCGGGAGCTACAATGAGCAGTTCTTC

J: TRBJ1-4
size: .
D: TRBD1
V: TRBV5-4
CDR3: CASSVTGTGEGEKLFF
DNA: TGTGCCAGCAGCGTAACCGGGACAGGGGAAGGTGAAAAACTGTTTTTT

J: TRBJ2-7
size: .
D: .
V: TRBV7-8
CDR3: CASSPGAGREQYF
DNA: TGTGCCAGCAGCCCGGGCGCGGGTCGCGAGCAGTACTTC

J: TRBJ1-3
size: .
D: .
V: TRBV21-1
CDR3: CASSKGLTGQHSGNTIYF
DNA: TGTGCCAGCAGCAAAGGGCTAACAGGACAACACTCTGGAAACACCATATATTTT

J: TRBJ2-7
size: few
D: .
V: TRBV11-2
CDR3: CASSYTSYEQYF
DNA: TGTGCCAGCAGCTACACTTCCTACGAGCAGTACTTC

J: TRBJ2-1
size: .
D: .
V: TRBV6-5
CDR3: CASSYSPLANEQFF
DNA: TGTGCCAGCAGTTACTCGCCCCTTGCCAATGAGCAGTTCTTC

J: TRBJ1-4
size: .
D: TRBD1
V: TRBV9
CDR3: CASSRTGGNEKLFF
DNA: TGTGCCAGCAGCCGGACAGGGGGCAATGAAAAACTGTTTTTT

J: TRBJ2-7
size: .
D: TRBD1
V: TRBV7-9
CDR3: CASSWTGSSSYEQYF
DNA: TGTGCCAGCAGCTGGACAGGCTCAAGCTCCTACGAGCAGTACTTC

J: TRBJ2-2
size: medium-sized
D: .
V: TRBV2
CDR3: CASSEAHGIGTGELFF
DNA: TGTGCCAGCAGTGAAGCGCACGGCATTGGCACCGGGGAGCTGTTTTTT

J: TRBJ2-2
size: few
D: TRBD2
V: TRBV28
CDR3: CASSFLFGTSAVTGELFF
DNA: TGTGCCAGCAGTTTTCTCTTTGGGACTAGCGCAGTCACCGGGGAGCTGTTTTTT

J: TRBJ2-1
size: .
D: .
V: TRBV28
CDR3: CASRGGSSSYNEQFF
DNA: TGTGCCAGCAGGGGGGGCTCGAGCTCCTACAATGAGCAGTTCTTC

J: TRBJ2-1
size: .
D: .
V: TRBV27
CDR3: CASSSPLRAHYNEQFF
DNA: TGTGCCAGCAGTTCCCCCCTCCGGGCCCACTACAATGAGCAGTTCTTC

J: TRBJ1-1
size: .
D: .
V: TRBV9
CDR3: CASSASPGLGTEAFF
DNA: TGTGCCAGCAGCGCATCTCCGGGTCTAGGGACTGAAGCTTTCTTT